Each of the 2 T cell receptor beta chains below was sequenced from the same sample in a study of blood T cells in healthy people across ages. Sample-barcoded 5' priming and a J-beta primer mix drove a second PCR of 7 to 11 cycles. One entry per CDR3 protein, called by TCRdb with MiXCR from the 5' RACE reads. The sample has some 710,000 distinct CDR3 sequences, 20% to 25% seen once. Source material: blood. The receptors here all came from a man in his 70s in good health.

The V and J genes are TRBV30 and TRBJ2-5; 12 nucleotides align to TRBD2. Trimming cost V 2 bases and J 1 base; bases outside gene matches: 2. Germline V CDR1 and CDR2: GTSNPN, SVGIG (reference sequence). This CDR3 region has 15 residues. CDR3 sequence reads: CAWSPGLAGQETQYF. DNA for the CDR3: TGTGCCTGGAGTCCGGGACTAGCGGGCCAAGAGACCCAGTACTTC.

This clonotype was recorded many times. V is TRBV4-3 and J is TRBJ2-6, with 7 positions matching TRBD2. V lost 0 bases, J lost 0 bases, and 8 bases stayed unmatched. Germline lookup yields CDR1 LGHNA and CDR2 YSLEER. The CDR3 is made up of 19 amino acids. The CDR3 here is CASSQDSGLVHSGANVLTF. CDR3 DNA: TGCGCCAGCAGCCAAGATAGCGGGTTGGTTCACTCTGGGGCCAACGTCCTGACTTTC.